This T cell receptor beta chain is from a study of blood T cells in healthy people across ages. The authors ran a second PCR of roughly 6 to 12 cycles using a sample-barcoded 5' primer and a J-beta primer mix. TCRdb itself ran the 5' RACE reads through MiXCR, one entry per CDR3 protein. Among about 1.6 million distinct CDR3 sequences listed, 34% were seen once. This clonotype was counted a few times. Trimming cost V 0 bases and J 8 bases; bases outside gene matches: 3. This CDR3 region has 13 residues. Germline values: CDR1 SEHNR, CDR2 FQNEAQ (reference sequence). Russia was home to the donors, healthy Caucasian individuals aged roughly 6 to 90.

The chain carries TRBV7-9 and TRBJ1-2, with TRBD1 matching over 7 bases. The TCR originated in a woman in her 30s in good health. Specimen: blood. CDR3 sequence reads: CASSLAGGKGYTF. The CDR3 DNA follows: TGTGCCAGCAGCTTAGCAGGGGGCAAAGGCTACACCTTC.